Presented here are 10 T cell receptor beta chains from one specimen sequenced in a study of T-cell reconstitution after alpha-beta-depleted transplantation in children. TCRbeta library preparation incorporated unique molecular identifiers. TCRdb itself ran the PCR reads through MiXCR, one entry per CDR3 protein. The table lists 70,000 to 95,000 distinct CDR3 sequences, roughly an eighth of them singletons. The material was PBMCs from the stem cell graft donor, obtained from the stem cell graft. These TCRs come from a human donor who donated a stem cell graft to a child with inherited bone marrow failure.

This clonotype was detected ten times or more. CDR3 loop: CASSLDGLAGSTDTQYF. The DNA of the CDR3 is TGTGCCAGCAGCTTAGACGGGTTAGCGGGGTCCACAGATACGCAGTATTTT. This chain joins TRBV11-2 and TRBJ2-3; 8 bases are shared with TRBD2. CDR1 is SGHAT, CDR2 FQNNGV, per germline. This CDR3 is built from 17 residues. Trimming took 0 bases from V and 2 from J; bases not matched to a gene: 7.

The sample holds many counts of this clonotype. The rearrangement uses TRBV5-1 and TRBJ1-1; 8 positions agree with TRBD1. CDR3 length equals 14 residues. With 4 bases clipped from V and 4 bases from J, the junction kept 6 bases outside the gene matches. CDR1 is SGHRS, CDR2 YFSETQ, per germline. CDR3 amino acids: CASSVTGGGTEAFF. DNA for the CDR3: TGCGCCAGCAGCGTTACAGGGGGAGGCACTGAAGCTTTCTTT.

There are many counts of this clonotype. The J gene is TRBJ2-6, the V gene TRBV19, with 8 positions matching TRBD1. The junction had 8 bases not matched to a gene; V was cut back by 7 bases and J by 0 bases. CDR3 length: 17 residues. Germline loops: CDR1 LNHDA, CDR2 SQIVND (reference sequence). The CDR3 DNA follows: TGTGCCAGTACCCGGTCAGGGGGCGGCTCTGGGGCCAACGTCCTGACTTTC. Translation gives CASTRSGGGSGANVLTF.

About this clonotype: A clone one base away is much larger, so this may be a read error. The chain joins TRBV30 to TRBJ2-1; no firm D call. The germline gives CDR1 GTSNPN, CDR2 SVGIG (reference sequence). CDR3 length: 11 residues. The CDR3 sequence is CARSPGGQQIF. Written as DNA, the CDR3 is TGTGCCCGGTCCCCTGGCGGTCAGCAGATCTTC.

This clonotype was picked up many times. V is TRBV12-3 or TRBV12-4 and J is TRBJ1-1; tentative D call: TRBD1 (5 bases). The CDR3 is made up of 13 amino acids. Deletions cut 2 bases from V and 10 bases from J, with 14 bases between. The CDR3 loop is CASSLLRGAGAFF. For the CDR3, the DNA is TGTGCCAGCAGTTTATTAAGGGGCGCGGGAGCTTTCTTT.

This clonotype was seen repeatedly, ten times or more. This rearrangement joins TRBV4-1 to TRBJ2-1; D may be TRBD1 (5 bases). The germline V gene has CDR1 MGHRA and CDR2 YSYEKL. V gave up 5 bases and J gave up 2 bases, with 13 bases separating them. The CDR3 is 15 amino acids. CDR3 sequence: CASSEGQGTYNEQFF. The CDR3 nucleotides are TGCGCCAGCAGCGAAGGGCAGGGTACCTACAATGAGCAGTTCTTC.

This clonotype was counted at least ten times. The gene calls are TRBV20-1 and TRBJ2-2, with 13 nucleotides matching TRBD2. The V segment lost 5 bases and the J segment 4 bases; nucleotides outside the gene matches: 4. CDR3 length: 15 residues. CDR1 and CDR2 from the germline V gene are DFQATT and SNEGSKA (reference sequence). CDR3 sequence (DNA): TGCAGTGCTGTGGGGACTAGCGGGACCACCGGGGAGCTGTTTTTT. Residues: CSAVGTSGTTGELFF.

This clonotype was seen many times. The rearrangement joins TRBV7-2 to TRBJ1-1, with a tentative D call TRBD1 (5 bases). The germline gives CDR1 SGHTA, CDR2 FQGNSA. The CDR3 loop spans 12 amino acids. Trimming removed 2 bases at V and 6 bases at J, with 7 bases between. The CDR3 reads CASSLMGAEAFF. The CDR3 DNA sequence: TGTGCCAGCAGCTTAATGGGGGCTGAAGCTTTCTTT.

This clonotype has only a few counts. The chain is built from TRBV20-1 and TRBJ2-1, with TRBD2 identical over 10 bases. Trimming at V came to 0 bases and at J to 8 bases, leaving 7 bases not matched to a gene. Germline loops: CDR1 DFQATT, CDR2 SNEGSKA (reference sequence). The CDR3 spans 15 residues. CDR3: CSARDSSGSSYEQFF. CDR3 nucleotides: TGCAGTGCTAGAGACTCTAGCGGGAGTAGCTATGAGCAGTTCTTC.

The genes are TRBV6-1 and TRBJ2-1; no clear D. Deletions cut 3 bases from V and 6 bases from J, with 9 bases between. Germline lookup yields CDR1 MNHNS and CDR2 SASEGT. This CDR3 has 13 residues. CDR3 region: CASSDPFVNEQFF. The DNA of the CDR3 is TGTGCCAGCAGTGACCCGTTCGTCAATGAGCAGTTCTTC.